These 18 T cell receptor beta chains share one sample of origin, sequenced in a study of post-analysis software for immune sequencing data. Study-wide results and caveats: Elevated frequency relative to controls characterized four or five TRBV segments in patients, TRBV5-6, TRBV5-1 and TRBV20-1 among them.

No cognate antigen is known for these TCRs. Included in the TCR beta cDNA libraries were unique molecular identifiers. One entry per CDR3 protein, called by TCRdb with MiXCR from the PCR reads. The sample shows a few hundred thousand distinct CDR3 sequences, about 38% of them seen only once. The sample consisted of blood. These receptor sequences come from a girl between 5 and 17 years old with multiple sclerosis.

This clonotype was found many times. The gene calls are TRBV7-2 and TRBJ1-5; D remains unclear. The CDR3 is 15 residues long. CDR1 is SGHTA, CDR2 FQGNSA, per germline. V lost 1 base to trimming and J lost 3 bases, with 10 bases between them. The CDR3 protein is CASSLVASINQPQHF. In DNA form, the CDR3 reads TGTGCCAGCAGCTTAGTGGCGTCGATCAATCAGCCCCAGCATTTT.

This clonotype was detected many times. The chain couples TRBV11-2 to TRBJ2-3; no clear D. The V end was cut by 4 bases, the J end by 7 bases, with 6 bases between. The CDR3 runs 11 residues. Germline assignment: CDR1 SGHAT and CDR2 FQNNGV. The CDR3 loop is CASSSDYTQYF. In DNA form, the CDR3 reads TGTGCCAGCAGCTCCGATTATACGCAGTATTTT.

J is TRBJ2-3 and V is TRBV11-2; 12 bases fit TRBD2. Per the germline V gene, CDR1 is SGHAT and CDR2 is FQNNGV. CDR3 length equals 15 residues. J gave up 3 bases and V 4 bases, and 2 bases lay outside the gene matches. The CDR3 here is CASSYLAGGTDTQYF. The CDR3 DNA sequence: TGTGCCAGCAGCTACCTAGCGGGGGGGACAGATACGCAGTATTTT.

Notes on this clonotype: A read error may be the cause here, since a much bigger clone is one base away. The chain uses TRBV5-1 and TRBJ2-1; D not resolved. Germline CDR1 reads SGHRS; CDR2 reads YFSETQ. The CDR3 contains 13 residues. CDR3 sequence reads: CTSSLETAFEQFF. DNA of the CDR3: TGCACCAGCAGCTTGGAGACGGCGTTTGAGCAGTTCTTC.

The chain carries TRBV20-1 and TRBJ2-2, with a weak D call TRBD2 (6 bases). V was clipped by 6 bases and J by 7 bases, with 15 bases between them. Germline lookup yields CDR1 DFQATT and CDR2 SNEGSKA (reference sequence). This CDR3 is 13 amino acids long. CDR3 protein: CSARLRENGELFF. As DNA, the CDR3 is TGCAGTGCCCGCTTGCGGGAAAACGGGGAGCTGTTTTTT.

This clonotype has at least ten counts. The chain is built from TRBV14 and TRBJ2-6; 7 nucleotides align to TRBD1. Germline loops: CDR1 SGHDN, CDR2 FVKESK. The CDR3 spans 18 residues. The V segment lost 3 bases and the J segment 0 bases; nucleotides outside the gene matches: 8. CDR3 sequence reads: CASSQGRDSFSGANVLTF. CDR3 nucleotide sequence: TGTGCCAGCAGCCAGGGTCGGGACAGCTTCTCTGGGGCCAACGTCCTGACTTTC.

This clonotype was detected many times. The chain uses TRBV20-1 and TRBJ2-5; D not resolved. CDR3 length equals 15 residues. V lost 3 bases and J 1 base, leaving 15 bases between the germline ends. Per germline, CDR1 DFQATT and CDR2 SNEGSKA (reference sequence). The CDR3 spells CSASPPVSAQETQYF. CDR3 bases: TGCAGTGCTAGTCCGCCGGTCTCCGCCCAAGAGACCCAGTACTTC.

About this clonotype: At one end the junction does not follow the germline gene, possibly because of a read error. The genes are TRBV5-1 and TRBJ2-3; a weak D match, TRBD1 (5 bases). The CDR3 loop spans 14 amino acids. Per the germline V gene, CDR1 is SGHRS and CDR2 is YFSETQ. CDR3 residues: CASGFRQQTDTQYF. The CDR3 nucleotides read TGCGCCAGCGGCTTCCGACAGCAAACAGATACGCAGTATTTT.

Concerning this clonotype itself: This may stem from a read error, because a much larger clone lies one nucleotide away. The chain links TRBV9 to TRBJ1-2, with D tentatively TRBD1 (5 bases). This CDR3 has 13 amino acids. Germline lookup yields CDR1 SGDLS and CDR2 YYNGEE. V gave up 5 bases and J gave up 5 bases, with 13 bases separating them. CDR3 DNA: TGTGCCAGCAGTTCGGGACTGAGTTATGGCTACACCTTC. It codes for CASSSGLSYGYTF.

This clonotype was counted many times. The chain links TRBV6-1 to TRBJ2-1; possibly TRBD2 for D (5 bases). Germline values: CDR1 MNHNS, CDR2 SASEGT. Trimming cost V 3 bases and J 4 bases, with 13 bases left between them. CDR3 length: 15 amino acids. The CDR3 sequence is CASSDPGLGYNEQFF. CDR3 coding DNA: TGTGCCAGCAGTGACCCCGGACTTGGGTACAATGAGCAGTTCTTC.

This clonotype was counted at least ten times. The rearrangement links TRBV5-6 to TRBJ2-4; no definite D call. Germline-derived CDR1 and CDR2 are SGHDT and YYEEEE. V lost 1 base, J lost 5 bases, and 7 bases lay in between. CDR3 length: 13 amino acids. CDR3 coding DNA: TGTGCCAGCAGCTTGTGGTCCCAAAACATTCAGTACTTC. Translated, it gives CASSLWSQNIQYF. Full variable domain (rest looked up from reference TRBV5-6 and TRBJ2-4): DAGVTQSPTHLIKTRGQQVTLRCSPKSGHDTVSWYQQALGQGPQFIFQYYEEEERQRGNFPDRFSGHQFPNYSSELNVNALLLGDSALYLCASSLWSQNIQYFGAGTRLSVL.

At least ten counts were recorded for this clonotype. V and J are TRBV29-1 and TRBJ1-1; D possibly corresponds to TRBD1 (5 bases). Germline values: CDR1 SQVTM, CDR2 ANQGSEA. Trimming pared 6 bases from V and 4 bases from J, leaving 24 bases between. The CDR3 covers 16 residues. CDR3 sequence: CSVPPDMRGVGTEAFF. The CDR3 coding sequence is TGCAGCGTCCCACCGGACATGCGCGGCGTGGGCACTGAAGCTTTCTTT.

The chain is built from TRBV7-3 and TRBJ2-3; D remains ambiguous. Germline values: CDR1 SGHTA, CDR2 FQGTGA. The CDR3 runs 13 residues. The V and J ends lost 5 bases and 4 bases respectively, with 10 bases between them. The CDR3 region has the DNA TGTGCCAGCAGCCCCGAGTTGGCAGATACGCAGTATTTT. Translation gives CASSPELADTQYF.

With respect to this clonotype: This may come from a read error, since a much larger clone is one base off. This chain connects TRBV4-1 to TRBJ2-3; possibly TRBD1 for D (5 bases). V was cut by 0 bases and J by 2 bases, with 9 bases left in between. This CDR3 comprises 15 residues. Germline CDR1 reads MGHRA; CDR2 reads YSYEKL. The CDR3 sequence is CASSQEGQFTDTQYF. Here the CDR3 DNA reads TGCGCCAGCAGCCAAGAGGGGCAATTCACAGATACGCAGTATTTT.

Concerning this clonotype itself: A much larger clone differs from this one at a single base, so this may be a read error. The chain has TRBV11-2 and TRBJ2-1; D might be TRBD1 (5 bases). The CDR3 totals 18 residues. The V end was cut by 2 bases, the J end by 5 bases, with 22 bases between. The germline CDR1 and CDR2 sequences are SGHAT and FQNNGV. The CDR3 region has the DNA TGTGCCAGCAGCTTATCAGTGGCTCGGCAGGGCGACCACAATGAGCAGTTCTTC. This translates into CASSLSVARQGDHNEQFF.

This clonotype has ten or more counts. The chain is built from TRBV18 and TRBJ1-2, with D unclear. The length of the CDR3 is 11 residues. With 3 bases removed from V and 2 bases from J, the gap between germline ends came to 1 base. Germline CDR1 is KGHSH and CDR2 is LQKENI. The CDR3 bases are TGTGCCAGCTCACCGAACTATGGCTACACCTTC. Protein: CASSPNYGYTF.

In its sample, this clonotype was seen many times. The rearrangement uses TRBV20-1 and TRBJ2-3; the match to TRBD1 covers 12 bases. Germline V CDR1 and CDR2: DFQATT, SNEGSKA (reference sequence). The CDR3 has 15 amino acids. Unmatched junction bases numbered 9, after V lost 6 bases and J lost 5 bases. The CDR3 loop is CSAPTGTGGGDTQYF. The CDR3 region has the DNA TGCAGTGCACCTACCGGGACAGGGGGCGGAGATACGCAGTATTTT.

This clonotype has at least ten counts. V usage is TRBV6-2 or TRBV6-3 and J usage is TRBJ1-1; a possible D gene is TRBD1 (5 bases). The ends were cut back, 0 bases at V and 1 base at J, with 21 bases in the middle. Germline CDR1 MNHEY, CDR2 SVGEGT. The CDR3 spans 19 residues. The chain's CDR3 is CASSYSWHLRGQENTEAFF. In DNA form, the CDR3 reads TGTGCCAGCAGTTACTCGTGGCACCTTCGAGGACAAGAGAACACTGAAGCTTTCTTT.